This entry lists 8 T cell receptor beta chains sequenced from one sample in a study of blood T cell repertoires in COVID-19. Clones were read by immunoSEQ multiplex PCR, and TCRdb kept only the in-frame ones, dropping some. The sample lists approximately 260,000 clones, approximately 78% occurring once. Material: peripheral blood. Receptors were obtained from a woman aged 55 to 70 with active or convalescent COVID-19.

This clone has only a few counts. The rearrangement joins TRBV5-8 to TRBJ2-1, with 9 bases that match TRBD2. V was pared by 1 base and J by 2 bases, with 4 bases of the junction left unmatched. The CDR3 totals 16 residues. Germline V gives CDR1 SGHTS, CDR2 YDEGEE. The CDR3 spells CASSLNGGGAYNEQFF. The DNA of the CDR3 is TGTGCCAGCAGCTTGAATGGCGGGGGGGCCTACAATGAGCAGTTCTTC.

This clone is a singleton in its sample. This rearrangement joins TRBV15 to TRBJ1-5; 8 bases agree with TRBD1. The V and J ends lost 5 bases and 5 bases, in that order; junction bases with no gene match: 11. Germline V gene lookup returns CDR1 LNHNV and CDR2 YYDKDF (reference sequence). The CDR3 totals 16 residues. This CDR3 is CATSFPGQGGHQPQHF. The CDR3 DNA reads TGTGCCACCAGCTTCCCAGGACAGGGTGGGCATCAGCCCCAGCATTTT. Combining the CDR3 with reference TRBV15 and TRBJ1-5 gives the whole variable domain DAMVIQNPRYQVTQFGKPVTLSCSQTLNHNVMYWYQQKSSQAPKLLFHYYDKDFNNEADTPDNFQSRRPNTSFCFLDIRSPGLGDTAMYLCATSFPGQGGHQPQHFGDGTRLSIL.

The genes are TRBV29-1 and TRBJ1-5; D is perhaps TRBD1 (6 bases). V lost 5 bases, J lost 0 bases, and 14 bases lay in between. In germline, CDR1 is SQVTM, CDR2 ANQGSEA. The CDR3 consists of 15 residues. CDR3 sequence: CSVLEGGGSNQPQHF. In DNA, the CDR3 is TGCAGCGTTCTCGAGGGAGGGGGTAGCAATCAGCCCCAGCATTTT.

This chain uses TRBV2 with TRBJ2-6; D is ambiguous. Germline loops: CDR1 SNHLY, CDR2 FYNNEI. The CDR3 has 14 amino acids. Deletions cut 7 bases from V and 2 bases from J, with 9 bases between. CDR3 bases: TGTGCCAGCAAGATACAAGCTGGGGCCAACGTCCTGACTTTC. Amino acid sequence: CASKIQAGANVLTF.

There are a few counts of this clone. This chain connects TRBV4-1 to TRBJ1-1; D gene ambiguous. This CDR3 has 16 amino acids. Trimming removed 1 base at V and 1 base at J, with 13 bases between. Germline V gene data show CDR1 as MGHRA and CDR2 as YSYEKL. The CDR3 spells CASSQVGPPGNTEAFF. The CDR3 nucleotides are TGCGCCAGCAGCCAAGTTGGCCCCCCAGGGAACACTGAAGCTTTCTTT.

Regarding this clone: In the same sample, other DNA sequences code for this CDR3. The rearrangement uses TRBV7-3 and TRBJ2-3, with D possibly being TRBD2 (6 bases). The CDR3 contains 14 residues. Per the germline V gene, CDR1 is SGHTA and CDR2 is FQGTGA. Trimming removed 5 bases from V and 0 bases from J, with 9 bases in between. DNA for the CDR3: TGTGCCAGCAGCCTCGGGACTAGCACAGATACGCAGTATTTT. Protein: CASSLGTSTDTQYF. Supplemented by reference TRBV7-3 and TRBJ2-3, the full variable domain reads GAGVSQTPSNKVTEKGKYVELRCDPISGHTALYWYRQSLGQGPEFLIYFQGTGAADDSGLPNDRFFAVRPEGSVSTLKIQRTERGDSAVYLCASSLGTSTDTQYFGPGTRLTVL.

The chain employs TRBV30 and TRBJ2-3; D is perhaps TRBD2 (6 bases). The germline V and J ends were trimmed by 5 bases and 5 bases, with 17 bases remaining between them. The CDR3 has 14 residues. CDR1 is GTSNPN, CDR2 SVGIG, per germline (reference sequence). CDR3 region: CAWSPGRGRDTQYF. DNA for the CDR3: TGTGCCTGGTCGCCGGGACGGGGGAGAGATACGCAGTATTTT.

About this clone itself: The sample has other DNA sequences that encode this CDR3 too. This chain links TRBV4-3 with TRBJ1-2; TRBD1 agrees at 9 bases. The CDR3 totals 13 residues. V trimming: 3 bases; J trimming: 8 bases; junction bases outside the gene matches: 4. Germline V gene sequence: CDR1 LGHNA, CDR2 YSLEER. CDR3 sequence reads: CASSQNRGQGYTF. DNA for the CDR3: TGCGCCAGCAGCCAGAACAGGGGGCAAGGCTACACCTTC.